Presented here are 23 T cell receptor beta chains from one specimen sequenced in a study of blood T cell repertoires in COVID-19. Data came from immunoSEQ multiplex PCR; TCRdb stores just in-frame clones and leaves some out. The sample consists of over 100,000 clones, around 89% of them appearing once. Sequenced input: peripheral blood. The receptor source for this set is a man aged 60 to 75 with COVID-19, enrolled during active disease.

The chain uses TRBV6-5 and TRBJ1-4; no clear D. With 2 bases removed from V and 13 bases from J, the gap between germline ends came to 14 bases. The CDR3 runs to 13 residues. Germline CDR1 reads MNHEY; CDR2 reads SVGAGI. The CDR3 region has the DNA TGTGCCAGCAGTTACAACCCCAACGGTGGACTGTTTTTT. Translating it yields CASSYNPNGGLFF.

This clone was recorded once. This chain uses TRBV6-5 with TRBJ1-3; 7 nucleotides line up with TRBD1. The CDR3 extends over 14 amino acids. The J segment lost 4 bases and the V segment lost 4 bases, leaving 4 bases of the junction unmatched. Germline V gene lookup returns CDR1 MNHEY and CDR2 SVGAGI. CDR3 nucleotide sequence: TGTGCCAGCAGTTCCCCAGGGGGGGGAAACACCATATATTTT. Amino acid sequence: CASSSPGGGNTIYF.

The rearrangement joins TRBV6-5 to TRBJ2-2; D is unclear. The CDR3 contains 12 residues. From germline, CDR1 is MNHEY and CDR2 SVGAGI. The V end lost 7 bases, the J end lost 7 bases, and 10 bases lay between the germline ends. The CDR3 region is CASNGYGGELFF. The CDR3 nucleotides are TGTGCCAGCAACGGGTACGGCGGGGAGCTGTTTTTT.

The gene calls are TRBV6-5 and TRBJ1-1; no definite D call. The CDR3 has 14 residues. The V gene's germline CDR1 is MNHEY and CDR2 SVGAGI. Trimming removed 2 bases at V and 1 base at J, with 8 bases between. CDR3 amino acids: CASSYPGSNTEAFF. CDR3 sequence (DNA): TGTGCCAGCAGTTACCCGGGATCGAACACTGAAGCTTTCTTT.

J is TRBJ2-7 and V is TRBV29-1, with 7 bases identical to TRBD1. Germline CDR1 and CDR2: SQVTM and ANQGSEA. The CDR3 is 13 amino acids. The V and J ends lost 2 bases and 1 base, in that order; junction bases with no gene match: 2. CDR3 coding DNA: TGCAGCGTTGAACGGACAGGATCCTACGAGCAGTACTTC. This encodes CSVERTGSYEQYF.

The chain is built from TRBV6-2 or TRBV6-3 and TRBJ1-2, with D possibly TRBD1 on 6 matching bases. Per the germline V gene, CDR1 is MNHEY and CDR2 is SVGEGT. The V and J ends lost 5 bases and 5 bases respectively, with 15 bases between them. CDR3 length: 14 residues. The CDR3 is CASSPRWTAYGYTF. CDR3 sequence (DNA): TGTGCCAGCAGTCCGAGGTGGACAGCTTATGGCTACACCTTC.

V gene TRBV25-1 combines with J gene TRBJ1-1, with a tentative D call TRBD1 (5 bases). Trimming shortened V by 0 bases and J by 11 bases, and 16 bases separated the two germline ends. Germline V lookup: CDR1 MGHDK, CDR2 SYGVNS. The CDR3 runs 14 residues. In DNA, the CDR3 is TGTGCCAGCAGTGAATATTACGGGGGGGATAGGGCTTTCTTT. It is translated as CASSEYYGGDRAFF. Using reference TRBV25-1 and TRBJ1-1 for the parts outside the CDR3, the full variable domain is EADIYQTPRYLVIGTGKKITLECSQTMGHDKMYWYQQDPGMELHLIHYSYGVNSTEKGDLSSESTVSRIRTEHFPLTLESARPSHTSQYLCASSEYYGGDRAFFGQGTRLTVV.

The gene calls are TRBV6-1 and TRBJ1-2, with TRBD1 matching over 7 bases. Germline V gives CDR1 MNHNS, CDR2 SASEGT. This CDR3 has 13 amino acids. The trim removed 3 bases at V and 4 bases at J, leaving 2 bases unmatched. The CDR3 sequence is CASSETGFYGYTF. CDR3 bases: TGTGCCAGCAGTGAGACAGGGTTCTATGGCTACACCTTC.

This chain connects TRBV28 to TRBJ1-1; weak D call: TRBD1 (6 bases). The V gene's germline CDR1 is MDHEN and CDR2 SYDVKM. Between the trimmed V and J ends, which lost 8 bases and 9 bases, there was a span of 19 bases. The CDR3 covers 13 residues. CDR3 coding DNA: TGTGCCAGCTCAACGCTCCGGGACAAAAAAGCTTTCTTT. Translation gives CASSTLRDKKAFF.

The chain joins TRBV7-9 to TRBJ2-1; weak D call: TRBD1 (6 bases). This CDR3 spans 13 amino acids. Trimming stripped 1 base from V and 10 bases from J, with 11 bases between. Germline CDR1 SEHNR, CDR2 FQNEAQ (reference sequence). The CDR3, as DNA: TGTGCCAGCAGCTTAGACTCGAGGGGGGAGCAGTTCTTC. Its protein is CASSLDSRGEQFF.

This chain links TRBV18 with TRBJ1-1, with 9 bases fitting TRBD1. With V trimmed by 5 bases and J by 5 bases, 9 bases remained unmatched. Per the germline V gene, CDR1 is KGHSH and CDR2 is LQKENI. CDR3 length: 15 residues. CDR3: CASSAYRGRGTEAFF. The CDR3 DNA is TGTGCCAGCTCAGCCTACAGGGGGCGAGGAACTGAAGCTTTCTTT.

The J gene is TRBJ2-7, the V gene TRBV2, with TRBD1 identical over 10 bases. The CDR3 contains 17 residues. The V gene end was trimmed by 2 bases and the J gene end by 2 bases; junction bases not matched to a gene: 9. Germline V gene data show CDR1 as SNHLY and CDR2 as FYNNEI. CDR3 sequence: CASSERFSGTGAYEQYF. In nucleotides, the CDR3 is TGTGCCAGCAGTGAAAGATTCTCTGGGACAGGGGCCTACGAGCAGTACTTC.

This chain links TRBV20-1 with TRBJ1-2; D may be TRBD1 (6 bases). Trimming left V 4 bases short and J 2 bases short, with 17 bases between. Germline V gene lookup returns CDR1 DFQATT and CDR2 SNEGSKA (reference sequence). There are 15 residues in the CDR3. The CDR3 protein is CSATDHITGNYGYTF. The CDR3 nucleotides are TGCAGTGCTACTGACCATATCACAGGGAACTATGGCTACACCTTC.

The rearrangement links TRBV2 to TRBJ2-3; 7 positions match TRBD2. The ends lost 6 bases at V and 5 bases at J; junction bases unmatched: 2. Germline assignment: CDR1 SNHLY and CDR2 FYNNEI. This CDR3 spans 12 amino acids. The CDR3 spells CASRGGGDTQYF. CDR3 sequence (DNA): TGTGCCAGCAGGGGCGGGGGAGATACGCAGTATTTT.

The chain couples TRBV5-5 to TRBJ1-4; D may be TRBD1 (6 bases). Germline V CDR1 and CDR2: SGHKS, YYEKEE (reference sequence). The V end lost 0 bases, the J end lost 4 bases, and 10 bases lay between the germline ends. The CDR3 extends over 15 amino acids. Here the CDR3 DNA reads TGTGCCAGCAGCTTGGGGGCCAGGGGTAATGAAAAACTGTTTTTT. It specifies CASSLGARGNEKLFF. The entire variable domain, with the rest obtained from reference TRBV5-5 and TRBJ1-4, is as follows: DAGVTQSPTHLIKTRGQQVTLRCSPISGHKSVSWYQQVLGQGPQFIFQYYEKEERGRGNFPDRFSARQFPNYSSELNVNALLLGDSALYLCASSLGARGNEKLFFGSGTQLSVL.

The gene calls are TRBV27 and TRBJ1-2; D is undetermined. The V and J ends lost 8 bases and 0 bases respectively, with 10 bases between them. From germline, CDR1 is MNHEY and CDR2 SMNVEV (reference sequence). CDR3 length equals 13 residues. The CDR3: CASAGTANYGYTF. Here the CDR3 DNA reads TGTGCCAGCGCCGGTACAGCTAACTATGGCTACACCTTC.

CDR3 nucleotide sequence: TGTGCCAGCAGCCGTACGGGACAGAGCTCCTACGAGCAGTACTTC. This codes for CASSRTGQSSYEQYF. The V call is TRBV11-2, the J call TRBJ2-7; the match to TRBD1 covers 7 bases. The V and J ends lost 5 bases and 0 bases, in that order; junction bases with no gene match: 7. The V gene's germline CDR1 is SGHAT and CDR2 FQNNGV. This CDR3 is 15 amino acids long.

The gene calls are TRBV6-5 and TRBJ1-4, with TRBD1 as a possible D gene (6 bases). From germline, CDR1 is MNHEY and CDR2 SVGAGI. V lost 4 bases and J 4 bases, leaving 13 bases between the germline ends. The CDR3 loop spans 15 amino acids. The CDR3, as DNA: TGTGCCAGCAGTTCCCCGGACAGCTTTAATGAAAAACTGTTTTTT. It encodes CASSSPDSFNEKLFF.

Only a few counts were recorded for this clone. Other DNA variants within this sample encode the same CDR3. The CDR3 loop reads CASSPRDSVNTGELFF. For the CDR3, the DNA is TGTGCCAGCAGCCCCCGGGACAGTGTAAACACCGGGGAGCTGTTTTTT. The rearrangement joins TRBV9 to TRBJ2-2; 7 positions agree with TRBD1. The CDR3 runs to 16 residues. With V trimmed by 4 bases and J by 2 bases, 8 bases remained unmatched. The V gene's germline CDR1 is SGDLS and CDR2 YYNGEE.

The chain joins TRBV3-1 (or the pseudogene TRBV3-2) to TRBJ2-5, with TRBD2 matching 12 bases. V lost 5 bases to trimming and J lost 4 bases; unmatched junction nucleotides: 5. CDR1 LGHDT and CDR2 YNNKEL come from the germline V gene (reference sequence). The CDR3 loop spans 15 amino acids. The CDR3, as DNA: TGTGCCAGCAGCTTGCAGACTAGCGGGGGAGAGACCCAGTACTTC. Translation gives CASSLQTSGGETQYF.

The rearrangement links TRBV19 to TRBJ2-1; a weak D match, TRBD2 (5 bases). Germline assignment: CDR1 LNHDA and CDR2 SQIVND (reference sequence). The CDR3 is 15 residues long. The germline V and J ends were trimmed by 4 bases and 0 bases, with 10 bases remaining between them. CDR3 bases: TGTGCCAGTAGTACCCAGCGGCGCTCCTACAATGAGCAGTTCTTC. This codes for CASSTQRRSYNEQFF.

The chain has TRBV6-5 and TRBJ2-7; D gene unclear. Germline V gene lookup returns CDR1 MNHEY and CDR2 SVGAGI. V was clipped by 4 bases and J by 0 bases, with 10 bases between them. This CDR3 is built from 14 residues. The CDR3 region has the DNA TGTGCCAGCAGTTTTTCTTTTAACTCCTACGAGCAGTACTTC. Translated, it gives CASSFSFNSYEQYF.

The chain has TRBV18 and TRBJ1-1; 7 nucleotides match TRBD1. The CDR3 consists of 13 residues. V was pared by 5 bases and J by 2 bases, with 2 bases of the junction left unmatched. From germline, CDR1 is KGHSH and CDR2 LQKENI. As DNA, the CDR3 is TGTGCCAGCTCAGGACAGGCTAACACTGAAGCTTTCTTT. Its protein is CASSGQANTEAFF. Full variable domain (outside the CDR3, taken from reference TRBV18 and TRBJ1-1): NAGVMQNPRHLVRRRGQEARLRCSPMKGHSHVYWYRQLPEEGLKFMVYLQKENIIDESGMPKERFSAEFPKEGPSILRIQQVVRGDSAAYFCASSGQANTEAFFGQGTRLTVV.